This T cell receptor (beta chain) was identified in a study of T cells in Graves' hyperthyroidism and ophthalmopathy. Study information: Peripheral blood draws took place at initial diagnosis, ahead of any treatment.

Study-wide results and caveats: Ophthalmopathy was told apart from stable hyperthyroidism by a 13 V-J model. In the blood, most expanded thyroid clonotypes above 0.001 appeared as well.

This CDR3 is 15 amino acids long. Looked up from germline, CDR1 is SGHTA and CDR2 is FQGTGA. V dropped 6 bases and J dropped 3; count of bases not matched to a gene: 6. Authors of the study amplified TCR beta CDR3 regions from RNA transcripts. The study used the HTBI primer set for a first-round RT-PCR of the TCR CDR3. MiXCR, applied by TCRdb to the multiplex PCR reads, yields one record per CDR3 protein. In the table there are some 690,000 distinct CDR3 sequences, 17% of which are singletons. Comment on this clonotype: The target antigen is unknown.

A lack of ophthalmopathy progression within 18 months defined stable Graves' hyperthyroidism. This sequence joins TRBV7-3 and TRBJ2-2; 8 nucleotides match TRBD1. The source material was blood. This TCR came from a middle-aged man with Graves' hyperthyroidism. The CDR3 coding sequence is TGTGCCAGCAGAAGACAGGGGTCGGACACCGGGGAGCTGTTTTTT. This codes for CASRRQGSDTGELFF.